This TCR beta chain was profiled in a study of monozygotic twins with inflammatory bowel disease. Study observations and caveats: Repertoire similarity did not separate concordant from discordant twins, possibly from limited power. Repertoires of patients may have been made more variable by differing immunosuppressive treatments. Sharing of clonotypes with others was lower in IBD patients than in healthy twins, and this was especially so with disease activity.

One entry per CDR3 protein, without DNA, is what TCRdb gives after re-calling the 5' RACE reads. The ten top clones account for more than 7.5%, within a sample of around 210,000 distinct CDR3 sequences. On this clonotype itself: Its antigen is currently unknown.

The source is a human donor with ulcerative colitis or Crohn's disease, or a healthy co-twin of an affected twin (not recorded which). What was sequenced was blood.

The CDR3 sequence: CASSRSGGSYEQYF. The chain recombines TRBV3-1 with TRBJ2-7. Germline assignment: CDR1 LGHDT and CDR2 YNNKEL (reference sequence). CDR3 size: 14 residues.